This TCR beta chain originates from a study of T cell responses to AZD1222 COVID-19 vaccine. Findings of the study overall: Spike-specific TCR repertoires showed rising breadth and depth after two AZD1222 doses. A reported finding is that nearly half of spike-specific TCRs target unmutated variant regions. Spike was spanned by vaccine-associated CD4 TCRs, with dominance at 160-218 and 743-854.

For this clone: Its antigen is unidentified.

This CDR3 is 14 amino acids long. V dropped 5 bases and J dropped 0 bases, with 10 bases sitting between them. CDR1 SEHNR and CDR2 FQNEAQ come from the germline V gene (reference sequence). Here immunoSEQ multiplex PCR was the method, and the copy in TCRdb shows in-frame clones only, minus some. This sample has about 85,000 clones, with over 75% found just once. The specimen was peripheral blood, collected on day 0 of AZD1222 vaccination. This receptor was identified in an adult in good health. The chain joins TRBV7-9 to TRBJ1-1; D is perhaps TRBD1 (6 bases). CDR3 in DNA: TGTGCCAGCAGCCCGACAGGAGTGAACACTGAAGCTTTCTTT. Amino acid sequence: CASSPTGVNTEAFF. The whole variable domain, remainder taken from reference TRBV7-9 and TRBJ1-1, is DTGVSQNPRHKITKRGQNVTFRCDPISEHNRLYWYRQTLGQGPEFLTYFQNEAQLEKSRLLSDRFSAERPKGSFSTLEIQRTEQGDSAMYLCASSPTGVNTEAFFGQGTRLTVV.